These 14 T cell receptor beta chains originate from one sample sequenced in a study of control samples from healthy donors and cancer patients. Only in-frame clones appear in the TCRdb table, and some are missing; sequencing was by immunoSEQ multiplex PCR. Of more than 80,000 clones in the sample, roughly 93% were seen once. Material for sequencing was blood. These receptors were taken from a man aged 18 to 30 in good health.

This chain uses TRBV30 with TRBJ1-1; D is undetermined. This CDR3 comprises 10 residues. In germline, CDR1 is GTSNPN, CDR2 SVGIG (reference sequence). V was shortened by 5 bases and J by 11 bases, with 12 bases between the two germline ends. For the CDR3, the DNA is TGTGCCTGGGTTGGGCGCAGGGCTTTCTTT. Translating gives CAWVGRRAFF.

This clone was detected only once. The V and J genes are TRBV2 and TRBJ1-4, with a possible D match to TRBD1 (6 bases). Germline V gives CDR1 SNHLY, CDR2 FYNNEI. The CDR3 loop spans 14 amino acids. V lost 2 bases to trimming and J lost 8 bases, with 12 bases between them. The CDR3 DNA sequence: TGTGCCAGCAGTGAAAGGGGGGGTGACGAAAAACTGTTTTTT. This codes for CASSERGGDEKLFF.

This clone was counted a single time. The V call is TRBV9, the J call TRBJ1-3; D gene uncertain. The CDR3 is 16 amino acids. Germline values: CDR1 SGDLS, CDR2 YYNGEE. V was pared by 0 bases and J by 0 bases, with 10 bases between. The CDR3 loop reads CASSVDRVHSGNTIYF. Written as DNA, the CDR3 is TGTGCCAGCAGCGTAGACCGAGTTCACTCTGGAAACACCATATATTTT.

V usage is TRBV7-9 and J usage is TRBJ1-1, with D unresolved. There are 12 residues in the CDR3. V gave up 3 bases and J gave up 3 bases, with 5 bases separating them. Germline loops: CDR1 SEHNR, CDR2 FQNEAQ (reference sequence). In nucleotides, the CDR3 is TGTGCCAGCAGCTTCGGACACACTGAAGCTTTCTTT. It is translated as CASSFGHTEAFF.

The rearrangement joins TRBV6-5 to TRBJ1-2; TRBD1 might be the D (6 bases). CDR1 MNHEY and CDR2 SVGAGI come from the germline V gene. Trimming left V 6 bases short and J 9 bases short, with 17 bases between. The CDR3 spans 13 residues. The CDR3 here is CASRGGMELCYTF. In DNA, the CDR3 is TGTGCCAGCAGAGGGGGAATGGAACTTTGCTACACCTTC.

V and J are TRBV2 and TRBJ2-1; D perhaps matches TRBD2 (5 bases). V lost 8 bases to trimming and J lost 5 bases, with 25 bases between them. The CDR3 loop spans 17 amino acids. CDR1 is SNHLY, CDR2 FYNNEI, per germline. This chain's CDR3 is CASLVRRLFSSDNEQFF. The CDR3, as DNA: TGTGCCAGCCTGGTTCGGAGGCTTTTTTCTTCAGACAATGAGCAGTTCTTC.

This clone appeared a single time. The genes are TRBV7-2 and TRBJ2-1; 10 bases fit TRBD2. The germline V gene has CDR1 SGHTA and CDR2 FQGNSA. There are 15 residues in the CDR3. V lost 1 base and J lost 6; bases outside the gene matches: 3. The CDR3 bases are TGTGCCAGCAGCTTAGGAGCGGGGGGGCTCAATGAGCAGTTCTTC. Protein: CASSLGAGGLNEQFF.

This sequence joins TRBV19 and TRBJ2-1; TRBD2 aligns across 9 bases. Germline CDR1 reads LNHDA; CDR2 reads SQIVND (reference sequence). Trimming cost V 7 bases and J 2 bases; bases outside gene matches: 6. This CDR3 is 15 amino acids long. The chain's CDR3 is CASTQTSGTYNEQFF. In nucleotides, the CDR3 is TGTGCCAGTACCCAGACTAGCGGCACCTACAATGAGCAGTTCTTC.

The rearrangement uses TRBV19 and TRBJ2-7; D is possibly TRBD1 or TRBD2 (5 bases each). The CDR3 is 16 amino acids. Germline-derived CDR1 and CDR2 are LNHDA and SQIVND (reference sequence). V shed 7 bases and J shed 5 bases, with 24 bases lying between them. In nucleotides, the CDR3 is TGTGCCAGTAACGACGGGACCTCTAAAGGGGCTCACGAGCAGTACTTC. It codes for CASNDGTSKGAHEQYF.

The chain links TRBV4-1 to TRBJ1-1; 11 bases are shared with TRBD1. V lost 4 bases to trimming and J lost 3 bases; unmatched junction nucleotides: 7. The germline V gene encodes CDR1 MGHRA and CDR2 YSYEKL. There are 16 residues in the CDR3. The CDR3, as DNA: TGCGCCAGCAGCCTTGGACCGGGACAGGGGGACACTGAAGCTTTCTTT. This codes for CASSLGPGQGDTEAFF.

V gene TRBV11-2 combines with J gene TRBJ2-5; D unclear. This CDR3 is 14 amino acids long. The ends were cut back, 3 bases at V and 5 bases at J, with 13 bases in the middle. CDR1 is SGHAT and CDR2 is FQNNGV in the germline V gene. CDR3: CASSLLLTDETQYF. CDR3 DNA: TGTGCCAGCAGCTTGCTACTCACGGACGAGACCCAGTACTTC.

This clone came up once. The rearrangement joins TRBV5-4 to TRBJ1-2, with D possibly matching TRBD1 (5 bases). CDR3 size: 15 residues. V was clipped by 4 bases and J by 4 bases, with 17 bases between them. CDR1 SGHNT and CDR2 YYREEE come from the germline V gene (reference sequence). The CDR3 region is CASSPGRGEGYGYTF. The CDR3 region has the DNA TGTGCCAGCAGCCCGGGACGGGGAGAAGGCTATGGCTACACCTTC.

The J gene is TRBJ2-5, the V gene TRBV15; D possibly corresponds to TRBD2 (6 bases). Germline CDR1 is LNHNV and CDR2 is YYDKDF (reference sequence). This CDR3 has 13 residues. V was cut by 0 bases and J by 14 bases, with 16 bases left in between. The CDR3 region is CATSRDREEAAYF. The CDR3 bases are TGTGCCACCAGCAGAGATAGGGAGGAAGCGGCCTACTTC.

This clone has only one observation. The gene calls are TRBV30 and TRBJ1-1; 9 bases fit TRBD1. The CDR3 is 11 residues long. V dropped 4 bases and J dropped 10; count of bases not matched to a gene: 4. The germline gives CDR1 GTSNPN, CDR2 SVGIG (reference sequence). CDR3 sequence: CAWTRTGAAFF. As DNA, the CDR3 is TGTGCCTGGACCCGGACAGGGGCAGCTTTCTTT.